This passage covers 2 T cell receptor beta chains from one sample sequenced in a study of cytomegalovirus exposure and HLA in healthy donors. Primers for the PCR totalled 60 Vbeta and 13 Jbeta. Libraries were prepared by immunoSEQ multiplex PCR; TCRdb keeps only in-frame clonotypes and omits some of them. Of about 150,000 clones listed, 80% were seen once; the top ten hold 13%. The sample taken for sequencing was PBMCs. The receptors were sampled from a man aged 25 to 40 in good health and CMV-seropositive.

This chain uses TRBV5-8 with TRBJ2-5; tentative D call: TRBD2 (5 bases). CDR1 and CDR2 from the germline V gene are SGHTS and YDEGEE. There are 15 residues in the CDR3. V lost 2 bases to trimming and J lost 5 bases, with 16 bases between them. The CDR3 protein is CASSFSAAGRETQYF. In DNA, the CDR3 is TGTGCCAGCAGCTTTTCAGCGGCAGGACGGGAGACCCAGTACTTC.

This clone appeared once. This rearrangement joins TRBV7-9 to TRBJ2-3; weak D call: TRBD2 (6 bases). Trimming stripped 4 bases from V and 2 bases from J, with 16 bases between. Germline CDR1 and CDR2: SEHNR and FQNEAQ (reference sequence). The CDR3 has 16 amino acids. The CDR3 coding sequence is TGTGCCAGCAGCTATGCGGGACTGACATACACAGATACGCAGTATTTT. It specifies CASSYAGLTYTDTQYF.